The entry below describes one T cell receptor beta chain. This clonotype was recorded many times. Its antigen specificity is not known. The record has no base qualities; no much larger clone is one base away. CDR1 and CDR2 were assigned from the germline V gene as MNHNS and SASEGT. The germline ends are 12 bases apart after V is trimmed by 5 bases and J by 7 bases. The CDR3 sequence holds 13 residues, the cysteine and phenylalanine included. Only the CDR3 part of the read is kept: 39 bases, read in frame from the first base. The protocol used for the library was multiplex PCR. The run used an Illumina HiSeq 4000. iRepertoire HTBI primers and Arm-PCR amplification of CDR3 regions were used to construct TCR beta libraries. Gel purification was performed on PCR products prior to sequencing. The study's own analysis went as follows. Across samples, about 63 TRBV and 14 TRBJ segments were identified and used for gene usage analysis of CDR3 amino acid clonotypes. Filtered high-quality paired reads were merged into contigs using COPE and FqMerger. BLAST was used to align contigs to IMGT TRBV, TRBD and TRBJ reference genes, with CDR3 defined following IMGT. Highly expanded clones were defined as clonotypes with a frequency above 0.1%. Shannon entropy was used to measure repertoire diversity, and the Gini coefficient was used to measure V-J evenness. Public clonotypes were defined as clonotypes shared by more than one individual. In TCRdb, the public reads were trimmed at Q25 with fastp and aligned with MiXCR, with productive beta chains retained. All rows with the same CDR3 protein become a single entry with the most common DNA and genes. The V and J calls, along with clone size, are taken from TCRdb and not from the paper's own processing. In all, the sample holds 620,000 or so distinct CDR3 sequences, and roughly 15% of those were seen once. The ten largest clones take up 15% to 20% of the sample.

This sample was taken from a study of regulatory T cells in long-lasting Graves disease listed by TCRdb under 2021. Notes on the research overall: Antithyroid drugs had been taken for less than 3 months by newly diagnosed Graves' disease patients. Peripheral blood TCR sequencing and RNA sequencing compared persistent Graves' disease patients with newly diagnosed Graves' disease patients. The study was conducted in China and was registered as a clinical trial. A total of approximately 35 samples underwent TCR sequencing: roughly 13 from persistent and around 20 from newly diagnosed Graves' disease patients.

The research as a whole found: As a limitation, the authors acknowledged that the small sample size may reduce accuracy. Only the TCR beta chain was sequenced and analyzed. A larger number of public clonotypes was shared among persistent patients (approximately 2,500) than among newly diagnosed patients (roughly 980). Persistent Graves' disease patients showed lower TCR Shannon entropy and fewer highly expanded clones than newly diagnosed patients, suggesting clonal expansion. TRBV28, TRBJ1-2 and TRBJ2-5 were preferentially used in persistent disease, while TRBV20-1 and TRBJ2-1 were favored in newly diagnosed disease. Peripheral blood alone was examined, since thyroid tissue, which constituted the primary lesion, could not be accessed.

This sample's time point label indicates: newly diagnosed GD, antithyroid drugs for less than 3 months. For both TCR sequencing and RNA sequencing, RNA was extracted from PBMCs in TRIzol. The diagnosis of Graves' disease was made according to American Thyroid Association guidelines. Recruitment of patients was carried out at an endocrinology department in Xi'an, China. Each patient gave approximately 9 milliliters of peripheral blood, collected in an EDTA anticoagulant tube. Ficoll Paque Plus density gradient separation was used to isolate PBMCs, and no further T cell sorting was done. An Agilent 2100 Bioanalyzer and agarose gel were used to assess RNA quality, and a NanoDrop 2000 was used to measure RNA concentration. The sample also formed part of further work on T cells in Graves' hyperthyroidism and ophthalmopathy. That second publication adds: A patient counted as having stable Graves' hyperthyroidism if no progression to ophthalmopathy occurred over 18 months of follow-up. The hyperthyroidism patients were between 18 and 65 years old and newly diagnosed, with a disease duration of less than 2 months. Exclusion was applied to patients with uncontrolled infections, other autoimmune diseases, pregnancy or lactation. Diagnoses relied on clinical symptoms, serum thyroxine and TRAb, thyroid ultrasound and orbital computed tomography. The first round of RT-PCR for the TCR CDR3 was performed with the HTBI primer set and the Qiagen OneStep RT-PCR kit. Most expanded thyroid clonotypes (frequency above 0.001) were also detected in blood, a finding suggesting that blood repertoires may reflect thyroid immune responses. Ophthalmopathy was separated from stable hyperthyroidism by a 13 V-J signature model, with roughly 88% sensitivity and about 84% specificity obtained in cross-validation and 80%/75% obtained in testing. In validation, the model predicted progression to ophthalmopathy with 65% to 71% sensitivity and less than 80% specificity, a median of about 6 months before onset. A discovery cohort of roughly 100 patients, approximately 45 with Graves' ophthalmopathy and approximately 60 with stable Graves' hyperthyroidism, was used to find distinguishing TCR V-J signatures. Prospective prediction of ophthalmopathy was tested in an independent validation cohort of about 19 hyperthyroidism patients and 15 to 17 patients who later progressed to ophthalmopathy. The 100 or so discovery patients were divided at random into training and test sets in a 7:3 ratio. Thyroid tissue and blood T-cell repertoires from six or seven Graves' hyperthyroidism patients were also compared in the study. After sampling, hyperthyroidism patients received methimazole starting at 30 mg daily, and ophthalmopathy patients received high-dose intravenous methylprednisolone. Libraries were constructed in a second round of multiplex PCR, after which size selection and purification were carried out. The libraries were sequenced on an Illumina HiSeq2000 using paired-end 100 bp reads. SOAPnuke was used to process the raw data, with reads discarded if the reads contained adapters or uncalled bases, had a mean Phred below 15, or lacked an exact constant-primer or identifier match. High-quality paired reads were merged using COPE v1.2.5, and each unique nucleotide sequence was defined as a clonotype. MiTCR v1.1 was used to align clonotypes to the IMGT TRBV, TRBD and TRBJ reference segments. Analysis was restricted to V-J combinations with a frequency above 0.0001, which covered about 99% of repertoires. The TCS score was defined as the ratio of F50 (clonal expansion) to E x V (chaos), calculated using BLOSUM62-based TCRdist between CDR3 peptides within each V-J. Welch's t-statistics and random forest reduced 514 V-J features to roughly 13, which were used in a naive Bayes classifier (R e1071). Sample size was not statistically predetermined, and blinding of investigators to group allocation was not performed. The paper describes TCR Vbeta CDR3 sequencing of more than 120 peripheral blood samples, made up of 43 ophthalmopathy patients, roughly 75 hyperthyroidism patients and roughly 17 progressor patients.

The sample was peripheral blood mononuclear cells (PBMCs), taken at new diagnosis, from a patient treated with antithyroid drugs. This clonotype was sampled from a young woman with Graves disease. Donor details come from another sample of the same person, matched by shared clones. The rearrangement joined TRBV6-1 to TRBJ1-5; TRBD1 is perhaps the D gene, given 6 matching bases. The CDR3 has the sequence CASSTGQSQPQHF. The DNA sequence reads TGTGCCAGCAGTACTGGACAGTCCCAGCCCCAGCATTTT.